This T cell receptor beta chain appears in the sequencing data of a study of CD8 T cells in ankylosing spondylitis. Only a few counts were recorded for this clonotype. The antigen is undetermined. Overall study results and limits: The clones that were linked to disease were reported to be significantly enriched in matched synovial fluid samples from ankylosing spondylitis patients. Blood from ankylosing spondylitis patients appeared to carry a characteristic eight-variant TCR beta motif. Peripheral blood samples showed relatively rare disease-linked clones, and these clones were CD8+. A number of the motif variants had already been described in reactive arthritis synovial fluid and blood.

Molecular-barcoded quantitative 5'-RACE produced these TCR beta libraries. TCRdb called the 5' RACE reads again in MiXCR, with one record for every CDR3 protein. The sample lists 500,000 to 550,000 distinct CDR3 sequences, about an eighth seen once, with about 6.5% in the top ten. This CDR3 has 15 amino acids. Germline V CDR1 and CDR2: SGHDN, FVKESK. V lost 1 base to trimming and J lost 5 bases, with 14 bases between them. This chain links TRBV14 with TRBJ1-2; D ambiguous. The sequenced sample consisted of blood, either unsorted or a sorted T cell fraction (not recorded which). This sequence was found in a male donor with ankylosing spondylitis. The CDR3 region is CASSQAYGAAYGYTF. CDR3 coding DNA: TGTGCCAGCAGCCAAGCCTACGGAGCCGCTTATGGCTACACCTTC.